This paragraph reports one T cell receptor (beta chain). As originally analysed: By means of reference gene primer amplification, nucleated cell counts were estimated. Here immunoSEQ multiplex PCR was the method, and the copy in TCRdb shows in-frame clones only, minus some. The V and J calls and the clone size are those of that table, but D and trimming were determined from the DNA. This sample has roughly 35,000 clones, with less than 85% found just once. The CDR3 has 14 residues. Deletions cut 7 bases from V and 2 bases from J, with 12 bases between. Germline CDR1 reads SNHLY; CDR2 reads FYNNEI. The data were obtained in a study of blood T cell repertoires in COVID-19. Overall study context: The study drew acute and convalescent COVID-19 samples from the United States, Italy and Spain. PBMCs, B-cell-depleted T cells, or T cells were the source of the cDNA or gDNA that made up the material.

What was sequenced was peripheral blood. The rearrangement joins TRBV2 to TRBJ1-5; weak D call: TRBD1 (6 bases). This TCR was sampled from a human donor with acute or convalescent COVID-19. The donor label of this sample is uncertain. The DNA for the CDR3 is TGTGCCAGCAAAACACAGGGAGGCAATCAGCCCCAGCATTTT. It codes for CASKTQGGNQPQHF.